This entry features one T cell receptor beta chain sequence. The antigen remains unidentified. The data were produced by immunoSEQ multiplex PCR, yet TCRdb's version contains in-frame clones alone and is incomplete. Of 55,000 to 90,000 clones detected, around 70% appear once; the ten largest clones hold about 4.7%. V was pared by 7 bases and J by 1 base, with 10 bases between. This CDR3 region has 14 residues. Germline assignment: CDR1 LNHDA and CDR2 SQIVND (reference sequence). Viral peptide pool expansion of antigen-specific CD4+ T cells preceded sequencing in the ViraFEST assay. Following culture for roughly 10 days, CD4+ T cells were isolated. The person acquired a PCR-confirmed SARS-CoV-2 infection between March and December 2020. As the negative control culture, an HIV-1 Nef peptide pool was included. This entry is derived from a study of vaccination effects on CD4 cells after COVID-19.

The material was CD4+ T cells from PBMCs cultured with HIV peptides, obtained before COVID-19 vaccination. Noted subset: HIV-1 Nef peptide pool negative control/reference culture. The receptor was isolated from a human donor who had a prior SARS-CoV-2 infection. The gene calls are TRBV19 and TRBJ2-2; D is unresolved. The CDR3 loop is CASTISGNTGELFF. The CDR3 DNA follows: TGTGCCAGTACCATCTCGGGGAACACCGGGGAGCTGTTTTTT.